This T cell receptor (beta chain) was observed in a study of CD8+ T cells in alopecia areata. Isolated RNA was reverse transcribed into cDNA used as the sequencing template. Assay: immunoSEQ multiplex PCR; the TCRdb copy retains only in-frame clones and omits some. Altogether around 35,000 clones are present, around 57% being singletons, with the ten largest covering over 1.5%. Once sorted, CD4+ cells from five patients yielded CD25+CD127- cells. Sorting separated CD4+ and CD8+ T cells out of PBMCs. With regard to this clone: The antigen is not known.

The CDR3 sequence is 14 residues long. Germline CDR1 reads MNHNS; CDR2 reads SASEGT. V lost 3 bases to trimming and J lost 0 bases, with 9 bases between them. Overall study results and limits: TCR sharing across patients was less clear than in mice, possibly HLA-related. Higher clonality than in normal scalp was seen in lesional scalp, especially alopecia totalis/universalis. Sequencing of scalp samples also includes resident alphabeta T cells from normal skin.

The chain uses TRBV6-1 and TRBJ2-7; D call uncertain. The specimen was CD4+ Tregs sorted from blood. The receptor was derived from a human donor with alopecia areata. The CDR3 coding sequence is TGTGCCAGCAGTGAGATTCCACCCTCCTACGAGCAGTACTTC. Residues: CASSEIPPSYEQYF.